The 27 T cell receptor beta chains listed next were all sequenced from one sample in a study of radiation and T cells in renal cell carcinoma (dated by TCRdb to the early 2020s). Taken with the paper, the label for time point translates to: blood 4 weeks post-SBRT, at nephrectomy. The treatment or condition label of this sample denotes: 15 Gy SBRT to primary tumor, nephrectomy 4 weeks later. Library method: the immunoSEQ multiplex PCR assay. Imported from immuneACCESS, the table was reduced by TCRdb to in-frame sequences with V and J called. These copies leave out some clones; in studies compared against another copy, an unresolved V gene accounts for under half, and the cause of the remainder is not known. The sample data list roughly 100,000 clones, and roughly 88% of these were observed just once. The top ten clonotypes cover roughly 7.6% of the sample. The source material was blood, sampled from a patient whose treatment included radiotherapy and nephrectomy. These receptors came from a man in his fifties or sixties with renal cell carcinoma.

This chain uses TRBV7-8 with TRBJ2-5; 10 nucleotides align to TRBD2. Germline lookup yields CDR1 SGHVS and CDR2 FQNEAQ. This CDR3 is 14 amino acids long. J was trimmed by 3 bases and V by 5 bases; bases with no gene match: 3. CDR3 amino acids: CASSTLAGEETQYF. The CDR3 region has the DNA TGTGCCAGCAGCACCCTAGCGGGGGAAGAGACCCAGTACTTC. Based on the CDR3 plus reference TRBV7-8 and TRBJ2-5, the full variable domain is GAGVSQSPRYKVAKRGQDVALRCDPISGHVSLFWYQQALGQGPEFLTYFQNEAQLDKSGLPSDRFFAERPEGSVSTLKIQRTQQEDSAVYLCASSTLAGEETQYFGPGTRLLVL.

The rearrangement links TRBV7-3 to TRBJ2-1; 10 bases line up with TRBD2. There are 14 residues in the CDR3. CDR1 is SGHTA, CDR2 FQGTGA, per germline. The V and J ends lost 5 bases and 5 bases, in that order; junction bases with no gene match: 3. CDR3 sequence (DNA): TGTGCCAGCAGCCCACTAGCGGGACACAATGAGCAGTTCTTC. Translating it yields CASSPLAGHNEQFF.

The V call is TRBV25-1, the J call TRBJ1-2; perhaps TRBD1 as D (5 bases). CDR1 is MGHDK, CDR2 SYGVNS, per germline. Trimming stripped 3 bases from V and 8 bases from J, with 10 bases between. The CDR3 extends over 12 amino acids. The CDR3 DNA reads as TGTGCCAGCAGTGATCAGGGTGGCGGCTACACCTTC. The encoded protein is CASSDQGGGYTF.

This chain connects TRBV10-2 to TRBJ2-3, with 13 bases identical to TRBD2. Germline trimming cut 6 bases from V and 6 bases from J; bases unmatched to any gene: 15. CDR1 WSHSY and CDR2 SAAADI come from the germline V gene. This CDR3 region has 18 residues. The CDR3 is CASSETSGRIGPLDTQYF. The CDR3, as DNA: TGCGCCAGCAGCGAGACTAGCGGGAGGATCGGGCCCCTGGATACGCAGTATTTT.

The chain employs TRBV6-6 and TRBJ2-7; D unclear. CDR3 length equals 14 residues. V lost 2 bases, J lost 2 bases, and 10 bases lay in between. Germline V gene sequence: CDR1 MNHNY, CDR2 SVGAGI (reference sequence). CDR3 DNA sequence: TGTGCCAGCAGTTACCTGGACGGAGCCTACGAGCAGTACTTC. Residues: CASSYLDGAYEQYF.

There are a few counts of this clone. The chain is built from TRBV11-2 and TRBJ1-1, with a possible D match to TRBD1 (5 bases). The CDR3 runs to 17 residues. Germline-derived CDR1 and CDR2 are SGHAT and FQNNGV. The V end lost 3 bases, the J end lost 1 base, and 18 bases lay between the germline ends. The CDR3 coding sequence is TGTGCCAGCAGCTTGGGACTTCCGGGGCCAAAGAACACTGAAGCTTTCTTT. Translated: CASSLGLPGPKNTEAFF.

The chain recombines TRBV5-1 with TRBJ2-2; 9 bases map to TRBD2. Germline-derived CDR1 and CDR2 are SGHRS and YFSETQ. V lost 4 bases to trimming and J lost 3 bases; unmatched junction nucleotides: 7. The CDR3 runs 16 residues. The DNA of the CDR3 is TGCGCCAGCAGCGCGAGCGGGAGGAGTGACACCGGGGAGCTGTTTTTT. Translated: CASSASGRSDTGELFF.

The rearrangement links TRBV11-2 to TRBJ1-2, with 7 positions matching TRBD1. The ends lost 8 bases at V and 8 bases at J; junction bases unmatched: 8. Germline V gene sequence: CDR1 SGHAT, CDR2 FQNNGV. This CDR3 comprises 12 residues. In nucleotides, the CDR3 is TGTGCCAGCTTGGAGGGGGCGAACGGCTACACCTTC. This gives the protein CASLEGANGYTF.

The rearrangement joins TRBV21-1 to TRBJ2-3; no DNA check was done on the table's D call, TRBD2. TRBV21-1 is a documented pseudogene. This CDR3 has 19 amino acids. The DNA for the CDR3 is TGTGCCAGCAGAGTTCGGGGACTAGCGGGAGGGCCGCTCTCAGATACGCAGTATTTT. Its translation is CASRVRGLAGGPLSDTQYF.

V usage is TRBV11-2 and J usage is TRBJ1-1, with 7 bases matching TRBD1. Germline CDR1 is SGHAT and CDR2 is FQNNGV. V dropped 0 bases and J dropped 2; count of bases not matched to a gene: 3. The CDR3 has 15 residues. CDR3 nucleotide sequence: TGTGCCAGCAGCTTAGAGGGGACAGCAAACACTGAAGCTTTCTTT. This encodes CASSLEGTANTEAFF.

This chain connects TRBV27 to TRBJ2-1; 8 bases are a match to TRBD2. This CDR3 has 16 residues. Losses at the gene ends were 5 bases for V and 0 bases for J; bases not matched to a gene: 6. The germline gives CDR1 MNHEY, CDR2 SMNVEV (reference sequence). The CDR3 nucleotides are TGTGCCAGCAGTGCTGCGGGAGGTTTCTCCTACAATGAGCAGTTCTTC. Translated, it gives CASSAAGGFSYNEQFF.

In this sample, this clone turned up once. The J gene is TRBJ1-3, the V gene TRBV18; no definite D call. Germline CDR1 reads KGHSH; CDR2 reads LQKENI. The CDR3 loop spans 15 amino acids. Trimming stripped 5 bases from V and 0 bases from J, with 11 bases between. CDR3 sequence reads: CASSENESSGNTIYF. The CDR3 DNA reads as TGTGCCAGCTCAGAAAATGAGAGCTCTGGAAACACCATATATTTT.

The V gene is TRBV15, the J gene TRBJ1-5; no firm D call. The CDR3 totals 15 residues. The V end was cut by 5 bases, the J end by 5 bases, with 16 bases between. Germline V gene data show CDR1 as LNHNV and CDR2 as YYDKDF (reference sequence). Here the CDR3 DNA reads TGTGCCACCAGCGGCGCGTCAGGACGGGATCAGCCCCAGCATTTT. Its protein is CATSGASGRDQPQHF.

The V call is TRBV9, the J call TRBJ2-1; D is perhaps TRBD2 (5 bases). This CDR3 has 13 residues. The ends were cut back, 5 bases at V and 10 bases at J, with 16 bases in the middle. CDR1 is SGDLS and CDR2 is YYNGEE in the germline V gene. The CDR3 loop is CASSRSGGGEQFF. CDR3 nucleotide sequence: TGTGCCAGCAGTAGGAGCGGAGGCGGGGAGCAGTTCTTC.

The gene calls are TRBV7-2 and TRBJ2-1, with a possible D match to TRBD2 (5 bases). Germline V lookup: CDR1 SGHTA, CDR2 FQGNSA. Trimming removed 6 bases at V and 12 bases at J, with 21 bases between. The CDR3 length is 14 residues. Here the CDR3 reads CASSTALGAFVQFF. Here the CDR3 DNA reads TGTGCCAGCAGTACCGCACTGGGAGCATTTGTGCAGTTCTTC.

The rearrangement links TRBV7-2 to TRBJ1-1; D may be TRBD1 (5 bases). Germline V gene sequence: CDR1 SGHTA, CDR2 FQGNSA. V lost 11 bases, J lost 4 bases, and 14 bases lay in between. CDR3 length: 12 residues. The CDR3 protein is CAGQQVGTEAFF. The CDR3 DNA reads as TGTGCCGGTCAACAGGTGGGCACTGAAGCTTTCTTT.

This sequence joins TRBV4-2 and TRBJ2-3, with a tentative D call TRBD2 (5 bases). Trimming shortened V by 6 bases and J by 0 bases, and 19 bases separated the two germline ends. The CDR3 runs to 17 residues. Looked up from germline, CDR1 is LGHNA and CDR2 is YNFKEQ. CDR3 DNA sequence: TGTGCCAGCAGTAAGCGAGGCAGCGGTACTAGCACAGATACGCAGTATTTT. Protein sequence: CASSKRGSGTSTDTQYF.

The CDR3 DNA is TGCAGTGCCGAGGAGCACAATGAGCAGTTCTTC. Encoded protein: CSAEEHNEQFF. The chain employs TRBV20-1 and TRBJ2-1, with D unclear. The CDR3 has 11 amino acids. V dropped 6 bases and J dropped 5 bases, with 8 bases sitting between them. Germline V lookup: CDR1 DFQATT, CDR2 SNEGSKA (reference sequence).

The chain employs TRBV9 and TRBJ2-3, with D unclear. CDR3 size: 13 residues. Germline CDR1 reads SGDLS; CDR2 reads YYNGEE. V lost 0 bases and J lost 0, with 2 bases in between. The CDR3: CASSVDSTDTQYF. DNA of the CDR3: TGTGCCAGCAGCGTAGACAGCACAGATACGCAGTATTTT.

CDR3 nucleotides: TGTGCCACCAGCAGAGGAGACCAAGAGACCCAGTACTTC. Residues: CATSRGDQETQYF. The V call is TRBV15, the J call TRBJ2-5; D remains unclear. The V end was cut by 1 base, the J end by 0 bases, with 3 bases between. Germline-derived CDR1 and CDR2 are LNHNV and YYDKDF (reference sequence). This CDR3 contains 13 residues.

This clone was recorded once. The chain recombines TRBV10-2 with TRBJ2-7; D is perhaps TRBD1 or TRBD2 (5 bases each). The germline gives CDR1 WSHSY, CDR2 SAAADI. V shed 4 bases and J shed 3 bases, with 16 bases lying between them. The CDR3 spans 15 residues. In DNA, the CDR3 is TGCGCCAGCAGTGCCCGGGACGGCCGATTCTACGAGCAGTACTTC. Amino acid sequence: CASSARDGRFYEQYF.

The chain links TRBV10-3 to TRBJ1-2; D is undetermined. V was trimmed by 3 bases and J by 3 bases, leaving 17 bases between them. CDR3 length: 16 amino acids. CDR1 ENHRY and CDR2 SYGVKD come from the germline V gene. The CDR3 nucleotides read TGTGCCATCAGTGACACGACAATTGGGCATCACTATGGCTACACCTTC. This translates into CAISDTTIGHHYGYTF.

The chain links TRBV7-8 to TRBJ2-3; no definite D call. The CDR3 extends over 14 amino acids. Trimming left V 4 bases short and J 0 bases short, with 8 bases between. CDR1 and CDR2 from the germline V gene are SGHVS and FQNEAQ. This CDR3 is CASSSEPSTDTQYF. The CDR3 DNA sequence: TGTGCCAGCAGCTCCGAACCTAGCACAGATACGCAGTATTTT.

This sequence joins TRBV14 and TRBJ2-3; D perhaps matches TRBD2 (6 bases). V was shortened by 0 bases and J by 0 bases, with 13 bases between the two germline ends. CDR1 is SGHDN, CDR2 FVKESK, per germline. This CDR3 has 17 amino acids. CDR3 loop: CASSQEGEASSTDTQYF. CDR3 sequence (DNA): TGTGCCAGCAGCCAAGAGGGGGAGGCCAGTAGCACAGATACGCAGTATTTT.

The DNA for the CDR3 is TGTGCCAGCAGTGAAAGTCCGAGCGGCGCAGGATACGAGCAGTACTTC. Translation: CASSESPSGAGYEQYF. The chain couples TRBV6-1 to TRBJ2-7; possible D gene TRBD2, 5 bases. Per germline, CDR1 MNHNS and CDR2 SASEGT. The CDR3 has 16 residues. V lost 2 bases to trimming and J lost 4 bases, with 18 bases between them.

In this sample, this clone turned up a few times. The rearrangement links TRBV19 to TRBJ1-1; weak D call: TRBD1 (5 bases). Per the germline V gene, CDR1 is LNHDA and CDR2 is SQIVND (reference sequence). This CDR3 has 12 residues. Trimming removed 3 bases at V and 7 bases at J, with 9 bases between. The CDR3 loop is CASSMGHGEAFF. The CDR3 DNA follows: TGTGCCAGTAGTATGGGGCACGGTGAAGCTTTCTTT.

The chain has TRBV6-1 and TRBJ1-1; 8 bases line up with TRBD1. V shed 6 bases and J 4 bases; nucleotides not matched to a gene: 4. Germline V lookup: CDR1 MNHNS, CDR2 SASEGT. The CDR3 is made up of 13 amino acids. DNA for the CDR3: TGTGCCAGCAGACACAGGGGGAGCACTGAAGCTTTCTTT. It translates to CASRHRGSTEAFF.